The rows below give T cell receptor beta chains drawn from one sample of a study of blood T cell repertoires in COVID-19. Data came from immunoSEQ multiplex PCR; TCRdb stores just in-frame clones and leaves some out. The sample lists approximately 220,000 clones, roughly four fifths seen once, with nearly 5% in the top ten. Source material: PBMCs or T cells enriched from blood (not recorded which). The receptors shown here come from a woman in her forties or fifties who had been exposed to COVID-19. Each CDR3 is given with its conserved first and last residue. The order of the fields is J gene, V gene, D gene, clone size, CDR3 DNA, CDR3 protein. A D gene is named only where the DNA matches it firmly. Rows give clone size only sometimes, using once, few, many, or a class for an expanded clone.

J: TRBJ1-2
V: TRBV6-2/TRBV6-3
D: .
size: .
DNA: TGTGCCAGCAGTTACGGAAACAGGGCAGCTAACTATGGCTACACCTTC
CDR3: CASSYGNRAANYGYTF

J: TRBJ1-2
V: TRBV5-4
D: .
size: few
DNA: TGTGCCAGCAGCTCTCCACTCTCAACAGGCTATGGCTACACCTTC
CDR3: CASSSPLSTGYGYTF

J: TRBJ2-6
V: TRBV7-9
D: .
size: .
DNA: TGTGCCAGCAGCCCGGGTAGCTCTGGGGCCAACGTCCTGACTTTC
CDR3: CASSPGSSGANVLTF

J: TRBJ1-2
V: TRBV27
D: .
size: .
DNA: TGTGCCAGCAGTTTATCCGGGTCCGGCGGCTATGGCTACACCTTC
CDR3: CASSLSGSGGYGYTF

J: TRBJ2-1
V: TRBV7-2
D: TRBD2
size: once
DNA: TGTGCCAGCAGCATACTAGCGGGGGGCTACAATGAGCAGTTCTTC
CDR3: CASSILAGGYNEQFF

J: TRBJ1-1
V: TRBV6-4
D: TRBD1
size: once
DNA: TGTGCCAGCAGTGCCGGACAGGGGGCAAGTGAAGCTTTCTTT
CDR3: CASSAGQGASEAFF

J: TRBJ1-5
V: TRBV29-1
D: TRBD1
size: .
DNA: TGCAGCGTCGGGACAGGGGTAAATCAGCCCCAGCATTTT
CDR3: CSVGTGVNQPQHF

J: TRBJ2-1
V: TRBV19
D: TRBD2
size: .
DNA: TGTGCCAGTAGTATTTTGGCTAGCGGGGGTAATGAGCAGTTCTTC
CDR3: CASSILASGGNEQFF

J: TRBJ2-1
V: TRBV13
D: TRBD1
size: .
DNA: TGTGCCAGCAGCTACTCGACAGGGAATAATGAGCAGTTCTTC
CDR3: CASSYSTGNNEQFF

J: TRBJ1-5
V: TRBV3-1/TRBV3-2
D: .
size: .
DNA: TGTGCCAGCAGCACACACTATAGCAATCAGCCCCAGCATTTT
CDR3: CASSTHYSNQPQHF

J: TRBJ2-3
V: TRBV6-5
D: TRBD1
size: .
DNA: TGTGCCAGCAGTATACAGGGGGCGCGCACAGATACGCAGTATTTT
CDR3: CASSIQGARTDTQYF

J: TRBJ1-1
V: TRBV5-6
D: .
size: .
DNA: TGTGCCAGCAGCCTGGAGCACACTGAAGCTTTCTTT
CDR3: CASSLEHTEAFF

J: TRBJ1-2
V: TRBV27
D: .
size: .
DNA: TGTGCCAGCAGTTTGAGTCGGTCTAACTCTAACTATGGCTACACCTTC
CDR3: CASSLSRSNSNYGYTF

J: TRBJ1-1
V: TRBV5-4
D: .
size: .
DNA: TGTGCCAGCAGCTCTCGGACACTGAACACTGAAGCTTTCTTT
CDR3: CASSSRTLNTEAFF

J: TRBJ1-3
V: TRBV19
D: TRBD1
size: .
DNA: TGTGCCAGTAGCATAGGGACAGTCGGAACTGGAAACACCATATATTTT
CDR3: CASSIGTVGTGNTIYF

J: TRBJ2-1
V: TRBV29-1
D: .
size: .
DNA: TGCAGCGTTGCAGCAGGAAGGAATGAGCAGTTCTTC
CDR3: CSVAAGRNEQFF

J: TRBJ1-2
V: TRBV5-5
D: .
size: .
DNA: TGTGCCAGCAGCTTGGATATATTAGGCTACACCTTC
CDR3: CASSLDILGYTF

J: TRBJ1-3
V: TRBV18
D: .
size: .
DNA: TGTGCCAGCTCACTGTCGCCTCAGGGGAATGCAAACACCATATATTTT
CDR3: CASSLSPQGNANTIYF

J: TRBJ2-5
V: TRBV18
D: TRBD2
size: .
DNA: TGTGCCAGCTCACCAGGGACTAGCAGAGAGACCCAGTACTTC
CDR3: CASSPGTSRETQYF

J: TRBJ1-4
V: TRBV6-5
D: .
size: .
DNA: TGTGCCAGCACTGCAACTAATGAAAAACTGTTTTTT
CDR3: CASTATNEKLFF

J: TRBJ2-3
V: TRBV3-1/TRBV3-2
D: .
size: .
DNA: TGTGCCAGCAGCCAAGACCAGGGGCGATTGACAGATACGCAGTATTTT
CDR3: CASSQDQGRLTDTQYF

J: TRBJ2-1
V: TRBV19
D: .
size: .
DNA: TGTGCCAGTAGTAGCGGGGGCTTGGGGAATGAGCAGTTCTTC
CDR3: CASSSGGLGNEQFF

J: TRBJ1-6
V: TRBV5-4
D: .
size: .
DNA: TGTGCCAGCAGCGGCCGGGGGGGCTTAAGTGGAAATTCACCCCTCCACTTT
CDR3: CASSGRGGLSGNSPLHF

J: TRBJ2-7
V: TRBV10-3
D: .
size: .
DNA: TGTGCCATCAGCGCGTCCTACGAGCAGTACTTC
CDR3: CAISASYEQYF